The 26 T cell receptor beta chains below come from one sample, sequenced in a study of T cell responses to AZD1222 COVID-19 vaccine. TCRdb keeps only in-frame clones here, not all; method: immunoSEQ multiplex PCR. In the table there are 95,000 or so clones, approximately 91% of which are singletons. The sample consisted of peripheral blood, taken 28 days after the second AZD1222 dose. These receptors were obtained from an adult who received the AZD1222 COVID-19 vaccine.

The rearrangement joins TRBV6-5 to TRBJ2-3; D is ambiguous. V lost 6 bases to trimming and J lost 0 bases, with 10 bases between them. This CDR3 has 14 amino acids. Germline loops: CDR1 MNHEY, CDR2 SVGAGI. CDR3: CASRGPFSTDTQYF. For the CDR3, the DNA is TGTGCCAGCAGAGGGCCCTTCAGCACAGATACGCAGTATTTT.

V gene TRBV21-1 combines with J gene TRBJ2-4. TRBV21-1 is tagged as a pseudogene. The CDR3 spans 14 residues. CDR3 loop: CARIPPPGPPYSDF. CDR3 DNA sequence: TGTGCCAGGATCCCTCCCCCCGGACCCCCATACTCGGACTTC.

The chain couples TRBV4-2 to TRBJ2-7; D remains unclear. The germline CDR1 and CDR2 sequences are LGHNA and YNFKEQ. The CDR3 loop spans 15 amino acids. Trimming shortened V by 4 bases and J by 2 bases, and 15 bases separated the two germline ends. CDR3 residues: CASSPRNSGTYEQYF. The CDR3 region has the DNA TGTGCCAGCAGCCCCCGGAATTCGGGCACCTACGAGCAGTACTTC.

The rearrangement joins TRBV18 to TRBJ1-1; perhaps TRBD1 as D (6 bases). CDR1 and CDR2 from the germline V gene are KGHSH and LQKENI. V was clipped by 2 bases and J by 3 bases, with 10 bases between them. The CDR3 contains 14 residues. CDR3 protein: CASSPWGQDTEAFF. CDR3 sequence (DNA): TGTGCCAGCTCACCATGGGGGCAGGACACTGAAGCTTTCTTT.

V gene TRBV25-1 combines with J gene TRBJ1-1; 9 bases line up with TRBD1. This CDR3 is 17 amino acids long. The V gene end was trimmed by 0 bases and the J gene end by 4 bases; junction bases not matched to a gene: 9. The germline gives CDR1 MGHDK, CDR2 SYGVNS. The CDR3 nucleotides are TGTGCCAGCAGTGAATATGTTGTTGGGACAGGGAGCACTGAAGCTTTCTTT. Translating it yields CASSEYVVGTGSTEAFF.

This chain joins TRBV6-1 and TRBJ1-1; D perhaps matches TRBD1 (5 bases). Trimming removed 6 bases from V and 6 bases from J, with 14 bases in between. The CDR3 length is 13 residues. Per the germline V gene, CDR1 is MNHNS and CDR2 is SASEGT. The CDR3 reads CASRRGHSAEAFF. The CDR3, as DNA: TGTGCCAGCAGAAGGGGCCATTCTGCTGAAGCTTTCTTT.

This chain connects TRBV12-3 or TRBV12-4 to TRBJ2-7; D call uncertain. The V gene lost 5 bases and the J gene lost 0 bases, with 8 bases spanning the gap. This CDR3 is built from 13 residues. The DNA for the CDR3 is TGTGCCAGCAGTAAACCGAGCTCCTACGAGCAGTACTTC. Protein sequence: CASSKPSSYEQYF.

Here the CDR3 DNA reads TGCGCCAGCAGCTTGGATGGGGTCAGAGACTACGAGCAGTACTTC. Protein: CASSLDGVRDYEQYF. This sequence joins TRBV5-1 and TRBJ2-7, with D hard to call. V dropped 0 bases and J dropped 3 bases, with 13 bases sitting between them. The CDR3 has 15 amino acids. CDR1 and CDR2 from the germline V gene are SGHRS and YFSETQ. The variable domain in full, completed from reference TRBV5-1 and TRBJ2-7, reads KAGVTQTPRYLIKTRGQQVTLSCSPISGHRSVSWYQQTPGQGLQFLFEYFSETQRNKGNFPGRFSGRQFSNSRSEMNVSTLELGDSALYLCASSLDGVRDYEQYFGPGTRLTVT.

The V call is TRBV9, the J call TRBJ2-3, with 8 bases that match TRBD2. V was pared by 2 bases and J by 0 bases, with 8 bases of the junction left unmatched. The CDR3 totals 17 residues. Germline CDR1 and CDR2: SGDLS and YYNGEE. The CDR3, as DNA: TGTGCCAGCAGCGTGAATCGGGAGGGTCCTAGCACAGATACGCAGTATTTT. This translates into CASSVNREGPSTDTQYF.

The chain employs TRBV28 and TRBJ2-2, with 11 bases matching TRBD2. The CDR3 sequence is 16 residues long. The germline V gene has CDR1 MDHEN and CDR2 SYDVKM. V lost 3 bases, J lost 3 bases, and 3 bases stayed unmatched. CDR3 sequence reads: CASSFSGRADTGELFF. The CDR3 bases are TGTGCCAGCAGTTTTAGCGGGAGGGCCGACACCGGGGAGCTGTTTTTT.

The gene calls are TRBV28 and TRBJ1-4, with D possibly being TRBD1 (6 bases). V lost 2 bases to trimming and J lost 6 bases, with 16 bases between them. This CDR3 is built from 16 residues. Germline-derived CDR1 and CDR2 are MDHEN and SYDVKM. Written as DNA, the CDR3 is TGTGCCAGCAGTTTAGCCCGGGGGGGGCGTTATGAAAAACTGTTTTTT. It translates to CASSLARGGRYEKLFF. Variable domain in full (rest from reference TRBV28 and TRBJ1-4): DVKVTQSSRYLVKRTGEKVFLECVQDMDHENMFWYRQDPGLGLRLIYFSYDVKMKEKGDIPEGYSVSREKKERFSLILESASTNQTSMYLCASSLARGGRYEKLFFGSGTQLSVL.

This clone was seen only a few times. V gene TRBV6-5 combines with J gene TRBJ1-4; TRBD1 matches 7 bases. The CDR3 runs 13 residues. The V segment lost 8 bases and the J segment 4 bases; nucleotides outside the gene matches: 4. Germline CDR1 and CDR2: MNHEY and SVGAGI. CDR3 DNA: TGTGCCAGCTCGGACAGGAGTAATGAAAAACTGTTTTTT. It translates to CASSDRSNEKLFF.

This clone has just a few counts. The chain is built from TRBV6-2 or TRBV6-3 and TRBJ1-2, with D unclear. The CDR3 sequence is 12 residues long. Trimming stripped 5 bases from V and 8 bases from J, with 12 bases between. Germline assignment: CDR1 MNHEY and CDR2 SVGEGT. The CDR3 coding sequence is TGTGCCAGCAGTGACCCGACGGGGGGCTACACCTTC. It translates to CASSDPTGGYTF.

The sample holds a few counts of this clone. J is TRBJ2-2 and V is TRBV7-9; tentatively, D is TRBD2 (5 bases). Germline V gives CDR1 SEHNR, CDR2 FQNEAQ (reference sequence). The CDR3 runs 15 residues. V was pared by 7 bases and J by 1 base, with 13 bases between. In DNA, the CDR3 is TGTGCCAGCAACCCCGGGGAGTTGAACACCGGGGAGCTGTTTTTT. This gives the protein CASNPGELNTGELFF.

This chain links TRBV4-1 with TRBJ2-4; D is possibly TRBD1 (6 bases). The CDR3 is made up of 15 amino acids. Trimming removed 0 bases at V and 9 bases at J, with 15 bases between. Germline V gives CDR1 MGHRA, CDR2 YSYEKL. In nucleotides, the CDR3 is TGCGCCAGCAGCCAAGAGGGGCAGGGGACGGGCATTCAGTACTTC. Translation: CASSQEGQGTGIQYF.

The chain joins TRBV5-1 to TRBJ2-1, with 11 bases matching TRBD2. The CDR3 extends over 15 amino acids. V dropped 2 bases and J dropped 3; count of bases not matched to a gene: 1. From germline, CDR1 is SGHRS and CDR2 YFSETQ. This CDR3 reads CASSFGLAGYNEQFF. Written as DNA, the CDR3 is TGCGCCAGCAGCTTTGGACTAGCGGGCTACAATGAGCAGTTCTTC.

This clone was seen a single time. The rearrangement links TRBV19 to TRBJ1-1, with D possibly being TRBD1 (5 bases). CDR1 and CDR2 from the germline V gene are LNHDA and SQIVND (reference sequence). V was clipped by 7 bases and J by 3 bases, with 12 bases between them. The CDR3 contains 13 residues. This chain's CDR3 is CASTRPGDTEAFF. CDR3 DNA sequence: TGTGCCAGTACCCGTCCGGGGGACACTGAAGCTTTCTTT.

This CDR3 is CAISPDRGDGYTF. The CDR3 DNA reads as TGTGCCATCAGTCCCGACAGGGGGGATGGCTACACCTTC. The chain combines TRBV10-3 with TRBJ1-2; 9 nucleotides line up with TRBD1. V dropped 5 bases and J dropped 6; count of bases not matched to a gene: 4. The CDR3 spans 13 residues. Germline CDR1 is ENHRY and CDR2 is SYGVKD.

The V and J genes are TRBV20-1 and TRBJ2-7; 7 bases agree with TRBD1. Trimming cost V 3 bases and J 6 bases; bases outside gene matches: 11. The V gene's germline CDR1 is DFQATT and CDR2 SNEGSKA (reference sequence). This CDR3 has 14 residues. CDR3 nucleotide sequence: TGCAGTGCTAGTGGAGACAGGGTTGAGGGCGAGCAGTACTTC. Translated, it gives CSASGDRVEGEQYF.

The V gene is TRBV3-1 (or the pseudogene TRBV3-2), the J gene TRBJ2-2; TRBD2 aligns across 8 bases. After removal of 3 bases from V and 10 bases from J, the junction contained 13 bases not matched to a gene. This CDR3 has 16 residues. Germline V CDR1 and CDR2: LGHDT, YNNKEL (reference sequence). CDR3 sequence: CASSHGLAGFTPELFF. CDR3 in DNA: TGTGCCAGCAGCCACGGGCTAGCGGGCTTTACTCCGGAGCTGTTTTTT.

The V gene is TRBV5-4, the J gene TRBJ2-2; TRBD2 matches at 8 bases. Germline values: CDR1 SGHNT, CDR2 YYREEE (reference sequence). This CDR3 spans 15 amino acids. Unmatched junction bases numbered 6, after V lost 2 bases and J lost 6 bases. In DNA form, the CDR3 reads TGTGCCAGCAGCTTAGGGACTAGAATCGCCGGGGAGCTGTTTTTT. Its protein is CASSLGTRIAGELFF.

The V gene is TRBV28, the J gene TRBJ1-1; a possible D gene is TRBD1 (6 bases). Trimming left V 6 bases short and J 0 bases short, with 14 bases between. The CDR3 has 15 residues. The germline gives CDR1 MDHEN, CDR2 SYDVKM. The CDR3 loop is CASRAFGQMNTEAFF. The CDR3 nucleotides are TGTGCCAGCAGGGCCTTCGGACAGATGAACACTGAAGCTTTCTTT.

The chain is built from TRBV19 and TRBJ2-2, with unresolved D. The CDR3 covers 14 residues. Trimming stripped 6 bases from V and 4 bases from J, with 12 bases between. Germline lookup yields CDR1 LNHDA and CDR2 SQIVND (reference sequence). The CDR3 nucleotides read TGTGCCAGTAGGTATATAGGCGGCACCGGGGAGCTGTTTTTT. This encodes CASRYIGGTGELFF.

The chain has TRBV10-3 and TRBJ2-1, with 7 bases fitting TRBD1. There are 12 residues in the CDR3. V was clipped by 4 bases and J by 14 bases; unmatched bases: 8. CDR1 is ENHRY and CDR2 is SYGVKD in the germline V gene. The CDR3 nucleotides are TGTGCCATCAGTGCCAACAGGGGAGCCAAGTTCTTC. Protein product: CAISANRGAKFF.

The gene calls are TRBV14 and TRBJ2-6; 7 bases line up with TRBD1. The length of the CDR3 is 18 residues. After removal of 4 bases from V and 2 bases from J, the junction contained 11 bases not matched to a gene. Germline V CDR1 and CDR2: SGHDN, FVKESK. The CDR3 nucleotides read TGTGCCAGCAGCCGAACGACAGGGAATTCCCCTGGGGCCAACGTCCTGACTTTC. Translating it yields CASSRTTGNSPGANVLTF.

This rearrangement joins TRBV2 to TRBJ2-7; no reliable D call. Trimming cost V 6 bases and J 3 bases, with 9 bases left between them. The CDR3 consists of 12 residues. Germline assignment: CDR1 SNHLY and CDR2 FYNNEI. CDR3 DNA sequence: TGTGCCAGCAGATCCGACATCTACGAGCAGTACTTC. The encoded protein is CASRSDIYEQYF.